This T cell receptor beta chain was identified during a study of cytomegalovirus exposure and HLA in healthy donors. The study's findings and limits: TCR sequences were mostly rare, though some public TCRs occurred in many donors. For cytomegalovirus status, the classifier reportedly gave diagnoses with high specificity and sensitivity. There was a cluster of highly shared sequence variants that was likely a sequencing artifact.

Both 60 Vbeta primers and 13 Jbeta primers went into the PCR. Here immunoSEQ multiplex PCR was the method, and the copy in TCRdb shows in-frame clones only, minus some. This table holds 90,000 to 120,000 clones, over 65% found once. About this clone: Antigen: not known.

V lost 7 bases and J 3 bases, leaving 12 bases between the germline ends. Looked up from germline, CDR1 is MNHNS and CDR2 is SASEGT. The CDR3 runs 13 residues. The chain has TRBV6-1 and TRBJ1-2; D is unresolved. This TCR came from a woman aged 40 to 50 in good health and CMV-seropositive. Sequenced input: PBMCs. The CDR3 region is CASKFGLDYGYTF. The CDR3, as DNA: TGTGCCAGCAAGTTCGGGTTAGACTATGGCTACACCTTC.